This T cell receptor (beta chain) was retrieved from a study of T-cell reconstitution after alpha-beta-depleted transplantation in children. During its preparation, the TCRbeta library received unique molecular identifiers. Using its own MiXCR run on the PCR reads, TCRdb lists one record per CDR3 protein. The sample records hundreds of thousands of distinct CDR3 sequences, around 11% being singletons. V shed 0 bases and J 9 bases; nucleotides not matched to a gene: 15. The CDR3 extends over 18 amino acids. CDR1 is LGHNA, CDR2 YSLEER, per germline. The sequencing used PBMCs from the stem cell graft donor, collected from the stem cell graft. This sequence was found in a human donor who donated a stem cell graft to a child with acute lymphoblastic leukemia. This chain uses TRBV4-3 with TRBJ2-3; 10 bases match TRBD2. CDR3 in amino acids: CASSQEKVAGGPYVTQYF. The CDR3 nucleotides are TGCGCCAGCAGCCAAGAAAAGGTAGCGGGGGGCCCATATGTCACGCAGTATTTT.